This note documents a single T cell receptor beta chain sequence. Its antigen is unidentified. These data come from a study of somatic mutations in cytotoxic T cells in rheumatoid arthritis. At the level of the study: Patient blood was drawn as 30 ml EDTA; the draw came right after diagnosis and before any treatment. General observations from the study: No significant CD8+ T-cell clonality difference was found between rheumatoid arthritis patients and age-matched controls. An age-related increase in CD8+ clonality was seen in rheumatoid arthritis patients but not in healthy controls.

Measured with immunoSEQ multiplex PCR; TCRdb has only the in-frame clones, and not every one. The sample holds about 14,000 clones; 77% are singletons and the top ten take about a sixth. Between the trimmed V and J ends, which lost 8 bases and 1 base, there was a span of 11 bases. Germline values: CDR1 MDHEN, CDR2 SYDVKM. CDR3 size: 14 residues. The sequencing input was CD8+ T cells sorted from blood. The chain is built from TRBV28 and TRBJ2-2, with a weak D call TRBD2 (6 bases). The TCR was taken from an adult with rheumatoid arthritis. CDR3 sequence (DNA): TGTGCCAGCGGGGGGTATATGAACACCGGGGAGCTGTTTTTT. Translating gives CASGGYMNTGELFF.